These 13 T cell receptor beta chains came from one sample sequenced in a study of blood T cell repertoires in COVID-19. Sequencing was performed with immunoSEQ multiplex PCR; in TCRdb, only in-frame clones are kept and a portion is missing. The table has some 210,000 clones, 87% seen once. Sequencing was performed on PBMCs or T cells enriched from blood (not recorded which). These TCRs come from a man younger than 35 with acute COVID-19.

This clone has more than one count but fewer than ten. The CDR3 is CASSSQGIGYEQYF. CDR3 bases: TGTGCCAGCAGTTCCCAGGGGATCGGCTACGAGCAGTACTTC. The chain uses TRBV28 and TRBJ2-7, with D tentatively TRBD1 (6 bases). The V gene's germline CDR1 is MDHEN and CDR2 SYDVKM. The CDR3 covers 14 residues. Trimming removed 4 bases at V and 3 bases at J, with 13 bases between.

The J gene is TRBJ2-1, the V gene TRBV4-3, with D possibly TRBD1 on 5 matching bases. Deletions cut 0 bases from V and 5 bases from J, with 17 bases between. Germline V CDR1 and CDR2: LGHNA, YSLEER. The CDR3 is 17 residues long. CDR3 nucleotides: TGCGCCAGCAGCCAAGATATAATAGGGGTCATGGACAATGAGCAGTTCTTC. It specifies CASSQDIIGVMDNEQFF.

The chain carries TRBV2 and TRBJ1-4; 8 positions match TRBD1. The CDR3 is made up of 15 amino acids. Germline assignment: CDR1 SNHLY and CDR2 FYNNEI. V gave up 7 bases and J gave up 5 bases; unmatched junction bases: 9. CDR3 loop: CASTEDRQGNEKLFF. CDR3 sequence (DNA): TGTGCCAGCACCGAAGATAGACAGGGGAATGAAAAACTGTTTTTT.

The chain has TRBV19 and TRBJ2-5, with 9 bases lining up with TRBD1. The CDR3 is 16 residues long. The J segment lost 1 base and the V segment lost 4 bases, leaving 7 bases of the junction unmatched. The germline V gene has CDR1 LNHDA and CDR2 SQIVND (reference sequence). The CDR3 coding sequence is TGTGCCAGTAGTACGGGACAGGGAGTTATCCAAGAGACCCAGTACTTC. Translating it yields CASSTGQGVIQETQYF.

Written as DNA, the CDR3 is TGTGCCAGCAGCTCGACAGGTTTAGCTAACTATGGCTACACCTTC. Its protein is CASSSTGLANYGYTF. The genes are TRBV7-9 and TRBJ1-2, with D maybe TRBD1 (6 bases). Per germline, CDR1 SEHNR and CDR2 FQNEAQ (reference sequence). This CDR3 region has 15 residues. V lost 4 bases to trimming and J lost 0 bases, with 12 bases between them.

The chain is built from TRBV5-1 and TRBJ2-5, with D unresolved. The CDR3 has 18 residues. V gave up 0 bases and J gave up 2 bases, with 20 bases separating them. Germline assignment: CDR1 SGHRS and CDR2 YFSETQ. The CDR3 spells CASSLARRSAVVQETQYF. CDR3 nucleotide sequence: TGCGCCAGCAGCTTGGCTCGGAGAAGCGCGGTGGTGCAAGAGACCCAGTACTTC.

This clone was seen a single time. In DNA, the CDR3 is TGTGCCAGCAGCACGATACGGATAGGGACAGGGGAGGAGAATGAGCAGTTCTTC. The encoded protein is CASSTIRIGTGEENEQFF. V and J are TRBV28 and TRBJ2-1; 10 bases are a match to TRBD1. With 6 bases clipped from V and 7 bases from J, the junction kept 18 bases outside the gene matches. The CDR3 is made up of 18 amino acids. Germline CDR1 and CDR2: MDHEN and SYDVKM.

The rearrangement uses TRBV11-2 and TRBJ2-7; D perhaps matches TRBD1 (6 bases). The CDR3 covers 13 residues. In germline, CDR1 is SGHAT, CDR2 FQNNGV. With 3 bases removed from V and 3 bases from J, the gap between germline ends came to 9 bases. The CDR3 region is CASSFGQFYEQYF. The CDR3 nucleotides are TGTGCCAGCAGCTTCGGACAGTTCTACGAGCAGTACTTC. The full variable domain, in which reference TRBV11-2 and TRBJ2-7 provide the parts outside the CDR3, is EAGVAQSPRYKIIEKRQSVAFWCNPISGHATLYWYQQILGQGPKLLIQFQNNGVVDDSQLPKDRFSAERLKGVDSTLKIQPAKLEDSAVYLCASSFGQFYEQYFGPGTRLTVT.

V and J are TRBV27 and TRBJ2-7; 10 nucleotides agree with TRBD1. V gave up 0 bases and J gave up 6 bases; unmatched junction bases: 5. CDR1 and CDR2 from the germline V gene are MNHEY and SMNVEV (reference sequence). The CDR3 contains 15 residues. CDR3: CASSLSTGGVSEQYF. The CDR3 DNA reads TGTGCCAGCAGTTTATCGACAGGGGGCGTTTCCGAGCAGTACTTC.

The rearrangement uses TRBV18 and TRBJ1-2; tentative D call: TRBD1 (6 bases). The CDR3 is 17 amino acids. Trimming shortened V by 0 bases and J by 2 bases, and 16 bases separated the two germline ends. Germline values: CDR1 KGHSH, CDR2 LQKENI. The CDR3 DNA sequence: TGTGCCAGCTCACCACCGTCTATGTGGGGGCGAAACTATGGCTACACCTTC. Amino acids: CASSPPSMWGRNYGYTF.

The chain is built from TRBV7-9 and TRBJ1-3; TRBD1 aligns across 7 bases. After removal of 5 bases from V and 2 bases from J, the junction contained 9 bases not matched to a gene. Germline CDR1 SEHNR, CDR2 FQNEAQ (reference sequence). The CDR3 has 16 residues. The CDR3 coding sequence is TGTGCCAGCAGCGGCCGCGACAGGGACCCTGGAAACACCATATATTTT. It yields the protein CASSGRDRDPGNTIYF. Supplemented by reference TRBV7-9 and TRBJ1-3, the full variable domain reads DTGVSQNPRHKITKRGQNVTFRCDPISEHNRLYWYRQTLGQGPEFLTYFQNEAQLEKSRLLSDRFSAERPKGSFSTLEIQRTEQGDSAMYLCASSGRDRDPGNTIYFGEGSWLTVV.

The chain employs TRBV4-3 and TRBJ2-3; 7 nucleotides align to TRBD2. From germline, CDR1 is LGHNA and CDR2 YSLEER. Trimming cost V 0 bases and J 2 bases; bases outside gene matches: 5. The CDR3 contains 16 residues. DNA for the CDR3: TGCGCCAGCAGCCAAGACGGTCGGGGGGTCACAGATACGCAGTATTTT. Protein: CASSQDGRGVTDTQYF.

The V and J genes are TRBV25-1 and TRBJ2-3; 9 positions match TRBD2. This CDR3 has 16 residues. Germline lookup yields CDR1 MGHDK and CDR2 SYGVNS. V trimming: 4 bases; J trimming: 5 bases; junction bases outside the gene matches: 10. CDR3 sequence (DNA): TGTGCCAGCAGTGGTCTAACCGGGACTAGCCGAGATACGCAGTATTTT. Translating gives CASSGLTGTSRDTQYF.